The 14 T cell receptor beta chains listed next were all sequenced from one sample in a study of blood T cell repertoires in COVID-19. Profiled with immunoSEQ multiplex PCR; TCRdb holds only in-frame clones, not every one. The sample records 270,000 or so clones, 70% to 85% being singletons. The source material was peripheral blood. The origin of the receptors is a human donor with COVID-19, enrolled during active disease. The donor label of this sample is uncertain.

The chain carries TRBV19 and TRBJ1-2; 7 bases agree with TRBD1. V lost 6 bases and J lost 6; bases outside the gene matches: 7. The germline V gene encodes CDR1 LNHDA and CDR2 SQIVND (reference sequence). This CDR3 is built from 13 residues. In DNA form, the CDR3 reads TGTGCCAGTAGCGGACAACAGGGGAATGGCTACACCTTC. Translated, it gives CASSGQQGNGYTF.

The V call is TRBV5-4, the J call TRBJ2-5, with D perhaps matching TRBD2 (6 bases). V was trimmed by 4 bases and J by 4 bases, leaving 17 bases between them. This CDR3 has 15 residues. Germline values: CDR1 SGHNT, CDR2 YYREEE (reference sequence). CDR3 protein: CASSPPGGFRETQYF. As DNA, the CDR3 is TGTGCCAGCAGCCCTCCCGGGGGTTTTAGAGAGACCCAGTACTTC.

This chain connects TRBV7-3 to TRBJ2-7; 8 nucleotides agree with TRBD1. Germline CDR1 and CDR2: SGHTA and FQGTGA. The ends lost 6 bases at V and 6 bases at J; junction bases unmatched: 4. This CDR3 comprises 12 residues. The CDR3 protein is CASRSDRGEQYF. CDR3 coding DNA: TGTGCCAGCAGGTCTGACAGGGGCGAGCAGTACTTC.

The CDR3 reads CASSDLDSQETQYF. CDR3 in DNA: TGTGCCAGCAGTGACCTAGACAGCCAAGAGACCCAGTACTTC. The chain links TRBV25-1 to TRBJ2-5; D might be TRBD1 (5 bases). V was shortened by 3 bases and J by 1 base, with 9 bases between the two germline ends. CDR3 length equals 14 residues. Germline values: CDR1 MGHDK, CDR2 SYGVNS.

The rearrangement links TRBV20-1 to TRBJ2-7; D perhaps matches TRBD2 (5 bases). Germline loops: CDR1 DFQATT, CDR2 SNEGSKA (reference sequence). Trimming took off 3 bases at V and 2 bases at J, with 20 bases between the two ends. This CDR3 is built from 16 residues. The chain's CDR3 is CSASPLVGPGAYEQYF. The CDR3 nucleotides read TGCAGTGCTAGTCCCTTGGTGGGCCCCGGGGCCTACGAGCAGTACTTC.

The CDR3 sequence: CATTPLAGHNEQFF. The DNA of the CDR3 is TGTGCCACCACCCCACTAGCGGGGCATAATGAGCAGTTCTTC. V gene TRBV10-3 combines with J gene TRBJ2-1; 10 bases map to TRBD2. Looked up from germline, CDR1 is ENHRY and CDR2 is SYGVKD. The CDR3 totals 14 residues. V was clipped by 10 bases and J by 7 bases; unmatched bases: 10.

The chain has TRBV6-2 or TRBV6-3 and TRBJ2-7; D may be TRBD1 (5 bases). The CDR3 spans 15 residues. Looked up from germline, CDR1 is MNHEY and CDR2 is SVGEGT. Trimming left V 2 bases short and J 0 bases short, with 11 bases between. DNA of the CDR3: TGTGCCAGCAGTTACCAGGGCACGACCTCCTACGAGCAGTACTTC. Amino acid sequence: CASSYQGTTSYEQYF.

The chain uses TRBV2 and TRBJ2-3; TRBD2 matches 7 bases. This CDR3 contains 14 residues. The junction had 15 bases not matched to a gene; V was cut back by 10 bases and J by 8 bases. Germline CDR1 reads SNHLY; CDR2 reads FYNNEI. In DNA form, the CDR3 reads TGTGCCACCCGTCTTGCGGGAGTACCGGGTACGCAGTATTTT. Encoded protein: CATRLAGVPGTQYF.

This clone was observed a few times. The rearrangement links TRBV27 to TRBJ2-5; D unresolved. Germline CDR1 reads MNHEY; CDR2 reads SMNVEV (reference sequence). The CDR3 runs 13 residues. Deletions cut 2 bases from V and 5 bases from J, with 9 bases between. In DNA form, the CDR3 reads TGTGCCAGCAGTTTAGGGTTCGGGGAGACCCAGTACTTC. Translating gives CASSLGFGETQYF.

CDR3: CASTPSYRRTEAFF. In DNA, the CDR3 is TGTGCCAGCACCCCCTCGTACAGGCGAACTGAAGCTTTCTTT. This chain joins TRBV27 and TRBJ1-1; tentatively, D is TRBD1 (5 bases). This CDR3 has 14 amino acids. Between the trimmed V and J ends, which lost 7 bases and 5 bases, there was a span of 17 bases. Germline CDR1 reads MNHEY; CDR2 reads SMNVEV (reference sequence).

The chain joins TRBV6-6 to TRBJ2-5; 9 bases map to TRBD1. There are 13 residues in the CDR3. Germline V lookup: CDR1 MNHNY, CDR2 SVGAGI (reference sequence). With V trimmed by 6 bases and J by 4 bases, 3 bases remained unmatched. DNA for the CDR3: TGTGCCAGCAGGTTGACAGGGGGAGAGACCCAGTACTTC. It specifies CASRLTGGETQYF.

This clone was recorded only once. The CDR3 loop reads CASSVDPVRAGDGYTF. In DNA, the CDR3 is TGTGCCAGCAGCGTAGACCCGGTGCGGGCAGGGGATGGCTACACCTTC. The chain links TRBV9 to TRBJ1-2; D is perhaps TRBD1 (6 bases). The CDR3 spans 16 residues. Germline values: CDR1 SGDLS, CDR2 YYNGEE. V lost 0 bases and J lost 6, with 18 bases in between.

This CDR3 is CASSQAQEGQTIYGYTF. CDR3 DNA sequence: TGCGCCAGCAGCCAAGCGCAGGAAGGACAGACCATCTATGGCTACACCTTC. This chain connects TRBV4-1 to TRBJ1-2, with D perhaps matching TRBD1 (6 bases). From germline, CDR1 is MGHRA and CDR2 YSYEKL. V shed 1 base and J shed 4 bases, with 19 bases lying between them. The CDR3 spans 17 residues.

V and J are TRBV6-5 and TRBJ1-2; no clear D gene. The CDR3 extends over 15 amino acids. Germline V gives CDR1 MNHEY, CDR2 SVGAGI. V was shortened by 5 bases and J by 0 bases, with 13 bases between the two germline ends. CDR3 nucleotide sequence: TGTGCCAGCAGTCCAATGACAATCACTAACTATGGCTACACCTTC. Protein product: CASSPMTITNYGYTF.